This T cell receptor (beta chain) comes out of a study of blood T cell repertoires in COVID-19. Study-level information: From T cells, B-cell-depleted T cells, or PBMCs came the material, which was cDNA or gDNA.

Trimming at V came to 7 bases and at J to 9 bases, leaving 5 bases not matched to a gene. Per the germline V gene, CDR1 is SGHKS and CDR2 is YYEKEE (reference sequence). This CDR3 region has 12 residues. Using immunoSEQ multiplex PCR, the repertoire was profiled, and TCRdb retains in-frame clones only, with some absent. This sample has about 190,000 clones, with 70% to 90% found just once. The clonotype originates from a man aged 25-40 years with acute or convalescent COVID-19. The material sequenced was peripheral blood. The genes are TRBV5-5 and TRBJ2-1; 9 bases match TRBD1. The CDR3 sequence is CASGTGSGEQFF. For the CDR3, the DNA is TGTGCCAGCGGGACAGGGTCGGGTGAGCAGTTCTTC.